This T cell receptor beta chain was sequenced in a study of T-cell reconstitution after alpha-beta-depleted transplantation in children. This CDR3 is 15 amino acids long. The V segment lost 5 bases and the J segment 7 bases; nucleotides outside the gene matches: 8. Germline CDR1 and CDR2: MDHEN and SYDVKM. This clonotype has only a few counts. A library of TCRbeta sequences, prepared with unique molecular identifiers, was generated. TCRdb reanalysed the PCR reads using MiXCR and keeps one entry per CDR3 protein. The repertoire holds 550,000 to 800,000 distinct CDR3 sequences, about 12% seen once, with 0.79% in the top ten.

This sequence was found in a girl aged 2 to 9 with congenital amegakaryocytic thrombocytopenia, due to receive a stem cell transplant. The rearrangement joins TRBV28 to TRBJ2-2, with TRBD1 matching 9 bases. The source material was PBMCs, sampled before TCRalphabeta/CD19-depleted stem cell transplant. CDR3 nucleotides: TGTGCCAGCAGTACCTTCGGACAGGGGAACGGGGAGCTGTTTTTT. It translates to CASSTFGQGNGELFF.